This TCR beta chain emerged from a study of regulatory T cells in long-lasting Graves disease. The TCR beta library used iRepertoire HTBI primers with Arm-PCR amplification of CDR3. TCRdb re-analysed the multiplex PCR reads in MiXCR, keeping a single row per CDR3 protein. The sample holds roughly 560,000 distinct CDR3 sequences; roughly 15% are singletons and the top ten take approximately 25%. Time point in this sample: newly diagnosed GD, antithyroid drugs for less than 3 months. Researchers made the TCR library from RNA that was extracted from PBMCs. V was cut by 4 bases and J by 1 base, with 12 bases left in between. This CDR3 region has 14 residues. Germline V gives CDR1 SQVTM, CDR2 ANQGSEA. The sample was also linked to a second study, of T cells in Graves' hyperthyroidism and ophthalmopathy.

The specimen was peripheral blood mononuclear cells (PBMCs), collected at new diagnosis, from a patient treated with antithyroid drugs. The origin of this receptor is a woman aged 35-60 years with Graves disease. The V gene is TRBV29-1, the J gene TRBJ2-3, with D perhaps TRBD1 or TRBD2 (5 bases each). The CDR3 DNA reads as TGCAGCGTTGGGATCGGGGCGGGCACAGATACGCAGTATTTT. Amino acids: CSVGIGAGTDTQYF.